This is a list of T cell receptor beta chains from one sample in a study of cytomegalovirus exposure and HLA in healthy donors. Clones were sequenced by immunoSEQ multiplex PCR, and TCRdb holds only the in-frame ones, with some missing. The top ten hold about 2% of the sample, which has approximately 180,000 clones, about 70% seen once. Sequencing was carried out using PBMCs. The receptors were sampled from a woman aged 25 to 45 in good health and CMV-seronegative. The CDR3 runs from the conserved cysteine through the conserved F or W. A D gene is named only where the DNA matches it firmly. The size entry is marked missing in some rows and otherwise reads once, few, many or a size class.

v_gene	len	d_gene	abundance	j_gene	CDR3aa	CDR3nt
TRBV4-1	16	TRBD2	NA	TRBJ2-5	CASSQVALAGAETQYF	TGCGCCAGCAGCCAAGTTGCGCTAGCGGGAGCGGAGACCCAGTACTTC
TRBV2	14	NA	NA	TRBJ1-5	CASSVLGEGQPQHF	TGTGCCAGCAGTGTATTGGGGGAGGGCCAGCCCCAGCATTTT
TRBV28	15	NA	NA	TRBJ1-1	CASSSPGSMNTEAFF	TGTGCCAGCAGTTCGCCAGGGTCCATGAACACTGAAGCTTTCTTT
TRBV5-1	14	NA	NA	TRBJ2-5	CASSLEGREETQYF	TGCGCCAGCAGCTTGGAGGGCAGGGAAGAGACCCAGTACTTC
TRBV18	15	TRBD2	few	TRBJ2-7	CASSPKGGSGYEQYF	TGTGCCAGCTCACCAAAGGGCGGGAGCGGGTACGAGCAGTACTTC
TRBV19	14	NA	NA	TRBJ1-2	CASSMAGLFYGYTF	TGTGCCAGTAGTATGGCCGGACTGTTCTATGGCTACACCTTC
TRBV23-1	15	NA	NA	TRBJ2-7	CASSQSLRFSDEQYF	TGCGCCAGCAGTCAATCGCTCCGTTTTTCGGACGAGCAGTACTTC
TRBV18	13	TRBD1	NA	TRBJ2-7	CASSPGTVYEQYF	TGTGCCAGCTCACCCGGGACAGTCTACGAGCAGTACTTC
TRBV4-3	16	TRBD1	NA	TRBJ1-3	CASSQGTGDPGNTIYF	TGCGCCAGCAGCCAGGGGACAGGGGATCCTGGAAACACCATATATTTT
TRBV19	15	NA	NA	TRBJ2-1	CASSIHGSSYNEQFF	TGTGCCAGTAGTATCCACGGGAGCTCCTACAATGAGCAGTTCTTC
TRBV11-2	15	NA	NA	TRBJ1-4	CASSLAAGIGEKLFF	TGTGCCAGCAGCTTAGCCGCAGGCATTGGGGAAAAACTGTTTTTT
TRBV6-1	14	NA	NA	TRBJ1-2	CASSEATTGYGYTF	TGTGCCAGCAGTGAAGCCACGACTGGCTATGGCTACACCTTC
TRBV19	15	NA	NA	TRBJ2-3	CASSAQVSRTDTQYF	TGTGCCAGTAGTGCCCAAGTCTCCAGAACAGATACGCAGTATTTT
TRBV27	15	TRBD1	once	TRBJ2-7	CASSFGSGGFYEQYF	TGTGCCAGCAGTTTCGGATCAGGGGGCTTCTACGAGCAGTACTTC
TRBV19	14	NA	NA	TRBJ1-1	CASSISGADTEAFF	TGTGCCAGTAGTATTTCAGGGGCCGACACTGAAGCTTTCTTT
TRBV6-1	13	NA	NA	TRBJ2-7	CASSEPGYYEQYF	TGTGCCAGCAGTGAACCGGGGTATTACGAGCAGTACTTC
TRBV7-2	15	TRBD1	few	TRBJ1-1	CASRHYRGQATEAFF	TGTGCCAGCAGACACTACAGGGGGCAAGCAACTGAAGCTTTCTTT
TRBV4-1	16	TRBD2	NA	TRBJ2-7	CASSHTEGLADYEQYF	TGCGCCAGCAGCCACACCGAGGGACTAGCGGACTACGAGCAGTACTTC
TRBV7-3	15	NA	NA	TRBJ2-3	CASSLTRDSTDTQYF	TGTGCCAGCAGCTTAACGAGGGACTCCACAGATACGCAGTATTTT
TRBV13	19	NA	NA	TRBJ2-1	CASSFRAGPPASSYNEQFF	TGTGCCAGCAGCTTTCGGGCAGGGCCCCCCGCGAGCTCCTACAATGAGCAGTTCTTC
TRBV2	15	NA	NA	TRBJ2-6	CASRDQGYGANVLTF	TGTGCCAGCAGGGATCAGGGGTATGGGGCCAACGTCCTGACTTTC
TRBV4-2	17	TRBD2	few	TRBJ2-5	CASSPKILAGEQETQYF	TGTGCCAGCAGCCCCAAAATCCTAGCGGGGGAACAAGAGACCCAGTACTTC
TRBV7-3	14	TRBD2	NA	TRBJ2-3	CASARAGGSNTQYF	TGTGCCAGCGCCCGGGCGGGGGGGTCGAATACGCAGTATTTT